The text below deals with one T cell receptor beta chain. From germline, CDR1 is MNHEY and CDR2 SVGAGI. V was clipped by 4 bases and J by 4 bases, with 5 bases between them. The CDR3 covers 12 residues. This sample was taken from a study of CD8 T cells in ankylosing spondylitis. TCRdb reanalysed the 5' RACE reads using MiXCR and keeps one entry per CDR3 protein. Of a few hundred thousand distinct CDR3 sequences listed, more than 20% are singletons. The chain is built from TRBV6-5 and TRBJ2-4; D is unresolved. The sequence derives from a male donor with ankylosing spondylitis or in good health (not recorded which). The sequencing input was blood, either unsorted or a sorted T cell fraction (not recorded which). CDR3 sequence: CASSSSKNIQYF. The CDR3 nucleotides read TGTGCCAGCAGTTCCAGTAAAAACATTCAGTACTTC.